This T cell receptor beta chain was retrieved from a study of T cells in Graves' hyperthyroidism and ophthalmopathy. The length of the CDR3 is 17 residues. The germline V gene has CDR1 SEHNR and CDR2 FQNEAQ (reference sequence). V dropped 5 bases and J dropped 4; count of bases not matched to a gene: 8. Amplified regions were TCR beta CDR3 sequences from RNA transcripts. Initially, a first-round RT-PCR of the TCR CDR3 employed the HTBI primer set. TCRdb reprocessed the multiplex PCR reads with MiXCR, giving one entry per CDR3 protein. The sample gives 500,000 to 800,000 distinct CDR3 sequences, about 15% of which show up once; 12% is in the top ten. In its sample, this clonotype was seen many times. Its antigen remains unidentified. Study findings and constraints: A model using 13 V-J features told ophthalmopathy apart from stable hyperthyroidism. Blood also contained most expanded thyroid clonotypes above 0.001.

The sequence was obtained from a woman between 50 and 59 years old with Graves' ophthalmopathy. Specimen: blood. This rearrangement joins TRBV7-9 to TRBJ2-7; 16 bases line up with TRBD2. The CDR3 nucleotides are TGTGCCAGCAGCACGCCGGGACTAGCGGGAGGGCCTTACGAGCAGTACTTC. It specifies CASSTPGLAGGPYEQYF.